This TCR beta chain was documented in a study of cytomegalovirus exposure and HLA in healthy donors. For the study at large: T cells numbering around 190 million yielded more than 95 million unique TCR beta sequences in an earlier analysis.

A remark on this clone: Its cognate antigen is unknown.

The CDR3 is 14 amino acids. The germline V gene has CDR1 SGHDT and CDR2 YYEEEE. The V end lost 2 bases, the J end lost 2 bases, and 8 bases lay between the germline ends. As for the donors, each was a healthy bone marrow donor. Although they were nominally healthy when sampled, donors likely had unrecorded immune exposures. Both 60 Vbeta primers and 13 Jbeta primers went into the PCR. Generated by immunoSEQ multiplex PCR, the TCRdb table keeps only in-frame clones and is missing some. The sample yields 140,000 to 150,000 clones, about 73% seen once. Study-wide points: The investigators catalogued some 150 TCR beta chains as cytomegalovirus-associated.

This TCR was recovered from a man in his forties in good health and CMV-seropositive. Sequencing was performed on PBMCs. The chain links TRBV5-6 to TRBJ1-5, with no clear D. CDR3 nucleotide sequence: TGTGCCAGCAGCTTACGGGGTGGCAATCAGCCCCAGCATTTT. This translates into CASSLRGGNQPQHF.